This T cell receptor (beta chain) derives from a study of T cells after yellow fever vaccination. This clonotype was recorded a few times. Its specificity is not known. This CDR3 region has 16 residues. V dropped 1 base and J dropped 4 bases, with 17 bases sitting between them. Looked up from germline, CDR1 is SGHVS and CDR2 is FQNEAQ. Study-wide results and caveats: Few clonotypes appeared in both CD4 and CD8 compartments. Reappearance after the booster was seen for most primary-vaccination clones, at around 95% CD4 and about 90% CD8. Highly abundant clonotypes carried over from the bulk population could end up in FACS-sorted repertoires as contaminants.

UMIs were added to TCR cDNA along with a universal primer site when it was made by 5'RACE template switching. A single record per CDR3 protein comes from TCRdb applying MiXCR to the 5' RACE reads. This sample has hundreds of thousands of distinct CDR3 sequences, with about 6.2% found just once. This chain links TRBV7-8 with TRBJ2-7, with a tentative D call TRBD2 (6 bases). The clonotype originates from a man younger than 45 who received the YFV17D yellow fever vaccine. The specimen was PBMCs, collected 5 days after the yellow fever booster vaccination. CDR3 protein: CASSLVGGTSIYEQYF. The CDR3 nucleotides are TGTGCCAGCAGCTTAGTGGGCGGGACGTCCATATACGAGCAGTACTTC.